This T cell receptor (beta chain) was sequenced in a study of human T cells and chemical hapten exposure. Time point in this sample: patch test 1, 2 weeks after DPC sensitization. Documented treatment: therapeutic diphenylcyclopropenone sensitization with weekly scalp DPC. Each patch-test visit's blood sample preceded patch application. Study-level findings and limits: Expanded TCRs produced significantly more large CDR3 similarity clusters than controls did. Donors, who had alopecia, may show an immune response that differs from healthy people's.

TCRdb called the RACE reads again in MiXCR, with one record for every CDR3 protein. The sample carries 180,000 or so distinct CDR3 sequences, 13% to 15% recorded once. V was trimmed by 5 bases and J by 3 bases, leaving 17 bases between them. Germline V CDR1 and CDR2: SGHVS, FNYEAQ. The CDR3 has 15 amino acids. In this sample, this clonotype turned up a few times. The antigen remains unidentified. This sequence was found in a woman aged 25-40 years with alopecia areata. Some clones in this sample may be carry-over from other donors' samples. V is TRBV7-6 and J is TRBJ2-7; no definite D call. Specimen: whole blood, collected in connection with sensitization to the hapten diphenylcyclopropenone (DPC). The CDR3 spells CASSLEANAGYEQYF. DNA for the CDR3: TGTGCCAGCAGCCTCGAAGCTAACGCCGGCTACGAGCAGTACTTC.